This TCR beta chain was recovered during a study of control samples from healthy donors and cancer patients. The method was immunoSEQ multiplex PCR; TCRdb's version includes in-frame clones alone and lacks a portion of them. The sample carries 150,000 to 180,000 clones, 94% recorded once. CDR1 and CDR2 from the germline V gene are LNHDA and SQIVND (reference sequence). This CDR3 is 14 amino acids long. V dropped 4 bases and J dropped 3 bases, with 13 bases sitting between them. Sequenced: blood. The TCR comes from a man between 40 and 49 years old in good health. This chain uses TRBV19 with TRBJ2-7; D is perhaps TRBD1 or TRBD2 (5 bases each). The CDR3, as DNA: TGTGCCAGTAGTACCCCGGGACGGATCTACGAGCAGTACTTC. Its translation: CASSTPGRIYEQYF.